The sequence of this TCR beta chain was determined in a study of blood T cells in healthy people across ages. Overall study findings and caveats: The long-lived group displayed more naive CD4+ cells, plus higher diversity, than the aged donors did.

Regarding this clonotype: Its antigen is undetermined.

CDR1 SGHTA and CDR2 FQGTGA come from the germline V gene. Trimming took 4 bases from V and 4 from J, leaving 15 bases between them. The CDR3 sequence is 15 residues long. For the second PCR, which ran for roughly 7 to 11 cycles, a sample-barcoded 5' primer and a J-beta primer mix were used. TCRdb independently ran MiXCR on the 5' RACE reads; one entry per CDR3 protein. The sample gives over 750,000 distinct CDR3 sequences, more than 20% of which show up once; roughly 9% is in the top ten. These data were also reused for a study on T cells of mothers and their children.

The sequence was collected from a boy aged 5 to 17 in good health. The material sequenced was blood. This chain joins TRBV7-3 and TRBJ2-3, with D perhaps matching TRBD1 (6 bases). CDR3 region: CASSSGTRQPDTQYF. CDR3 coding DNA: TGTGCCAGCAGCTCTGGGACACGACAACCAGATACGCAGTATTTT. The entire variable domain, with the rest obtained from reference TRBV7-3 and TRBJ2-3, is as follows: GAGVSQTPSNKVTEKGKYVELRCDPISGHTALYWYRQSLGQGPEFLIYFQGTGAADDSGLPNDRFFAVRPEGSVSTLKIQRTERGDSAVYLCASSSGTRQPDTQYFGPGTRLTVL.